This T cell receptor beta chain stems from a study of tumor-infiltrating lymphocytes in localized non-small cell lung cancer. As for the study in general: Some samples were collected after neoadjuvant chemotherapy; smokers, never-smokers and several histologies were included.

As for this clone: Its target is not known.

Using immunoSEQ multiplex PCR, the repertoire was profiled, and TCRdb retains in-frame clones only, with some absent. This table has 14,000 or so clones, less than 75% appearing once. Study results and caveats: TCR sequencing covered a subset of patients with enough tissue. T-cell fraction did not differ between immunotypes IM1 and IM2.

What was sequenced was uninvolved lung tissue not adjacent to the tumor. The receptor was derived from a human donor with non-small cell lung cancer.

The CDR3 bases are TGTGCCAGCAGCGCCGGACAGACTTTACCGGAGACCCAGTACTTC. This encodes CASSAGQTLPETQYF. The chain recombines TRBV7-2 with TRBJ2-5; D perhaps matches TRBD1 (6 bases). CDR3 length: 15 amino acids. Germline V gives CDR1 SGHTA, CDR2 FQGNSA. Trimming shortened V by 5 bases and J by 5 bases, and 18 bases separated the two germline ends.